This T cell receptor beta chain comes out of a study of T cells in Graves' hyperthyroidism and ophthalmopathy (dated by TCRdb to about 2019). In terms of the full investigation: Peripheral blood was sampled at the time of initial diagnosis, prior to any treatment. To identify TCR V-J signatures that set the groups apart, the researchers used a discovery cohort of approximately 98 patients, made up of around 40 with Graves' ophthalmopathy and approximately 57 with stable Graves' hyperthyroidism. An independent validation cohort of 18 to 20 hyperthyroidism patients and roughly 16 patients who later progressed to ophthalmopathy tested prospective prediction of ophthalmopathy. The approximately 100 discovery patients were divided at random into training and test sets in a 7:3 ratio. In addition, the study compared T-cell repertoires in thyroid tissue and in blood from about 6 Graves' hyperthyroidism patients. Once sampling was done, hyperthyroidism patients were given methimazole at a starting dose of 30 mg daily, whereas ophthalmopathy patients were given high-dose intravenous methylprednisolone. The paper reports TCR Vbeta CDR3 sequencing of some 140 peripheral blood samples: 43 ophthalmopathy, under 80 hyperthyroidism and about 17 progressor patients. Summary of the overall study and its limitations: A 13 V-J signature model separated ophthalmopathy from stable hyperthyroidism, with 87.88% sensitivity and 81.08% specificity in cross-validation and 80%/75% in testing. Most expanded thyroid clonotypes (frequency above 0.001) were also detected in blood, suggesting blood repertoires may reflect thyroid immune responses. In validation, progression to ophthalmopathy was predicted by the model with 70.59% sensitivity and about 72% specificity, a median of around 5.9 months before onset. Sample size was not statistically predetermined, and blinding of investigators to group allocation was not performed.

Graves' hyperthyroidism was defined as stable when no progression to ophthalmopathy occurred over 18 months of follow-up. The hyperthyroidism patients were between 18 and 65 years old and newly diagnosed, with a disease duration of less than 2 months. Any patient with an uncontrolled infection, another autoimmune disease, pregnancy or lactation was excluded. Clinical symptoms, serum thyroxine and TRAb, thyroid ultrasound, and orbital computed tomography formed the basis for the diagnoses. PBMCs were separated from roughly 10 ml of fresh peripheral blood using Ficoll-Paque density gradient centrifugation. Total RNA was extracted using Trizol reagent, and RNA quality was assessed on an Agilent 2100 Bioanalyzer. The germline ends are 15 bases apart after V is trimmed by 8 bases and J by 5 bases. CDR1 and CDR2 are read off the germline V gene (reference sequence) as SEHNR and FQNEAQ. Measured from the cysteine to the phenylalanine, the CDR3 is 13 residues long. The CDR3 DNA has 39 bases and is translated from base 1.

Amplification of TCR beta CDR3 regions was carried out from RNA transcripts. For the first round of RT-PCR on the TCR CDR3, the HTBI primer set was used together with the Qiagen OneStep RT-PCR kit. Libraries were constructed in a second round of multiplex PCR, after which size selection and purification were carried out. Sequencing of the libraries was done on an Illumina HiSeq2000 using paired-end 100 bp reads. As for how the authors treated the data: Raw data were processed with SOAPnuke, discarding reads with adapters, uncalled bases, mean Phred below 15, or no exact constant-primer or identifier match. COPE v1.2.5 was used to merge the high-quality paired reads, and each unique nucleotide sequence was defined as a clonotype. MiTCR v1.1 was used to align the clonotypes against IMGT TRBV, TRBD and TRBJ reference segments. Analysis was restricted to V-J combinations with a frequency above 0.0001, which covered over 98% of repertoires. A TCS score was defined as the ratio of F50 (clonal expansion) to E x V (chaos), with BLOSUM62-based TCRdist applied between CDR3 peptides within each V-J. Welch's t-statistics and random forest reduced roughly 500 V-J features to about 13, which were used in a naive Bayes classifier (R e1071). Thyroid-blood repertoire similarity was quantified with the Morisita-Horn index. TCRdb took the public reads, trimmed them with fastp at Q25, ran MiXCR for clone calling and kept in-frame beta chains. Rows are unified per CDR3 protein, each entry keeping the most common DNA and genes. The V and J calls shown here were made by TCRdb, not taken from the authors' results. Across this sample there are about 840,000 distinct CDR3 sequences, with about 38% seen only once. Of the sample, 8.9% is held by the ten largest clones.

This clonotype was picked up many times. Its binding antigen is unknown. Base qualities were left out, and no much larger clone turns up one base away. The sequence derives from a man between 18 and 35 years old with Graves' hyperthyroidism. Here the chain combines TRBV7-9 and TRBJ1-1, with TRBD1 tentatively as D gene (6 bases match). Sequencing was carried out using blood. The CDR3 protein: CASGQQGMTEAFF. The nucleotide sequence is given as TGTGCCAGCGGGCAACAGGGTATGACTGAAGCTTTCTTT.